This T cell receptor (beta chain) was profiled in a study of CXCR3-negative and CXCR3-positive naive CD8 T cells. Whole-study results and caveats: When CXCR3-positive naive cells were set against CXCR3-negative naive cells, the former had more hydrophobic TRB CDR3s. No difference in surface CD5 was seen between naive subsets, and TCR strength was inferred from TRB CDR3 properties. With respect to TRBV-TRBJ usage, naive CXCR3-negative and CXCR3-positive cells were similar; memory differed.

CD45RO-CCR7+CD27+CD95- marked naive CD8+ T cells. With regard to this clonotype: No antigen is known for it.

The study made its TRB cDNA libraries by 5' RACE, adding UMI labels. Using the 5' RACE reads, TCRdb records one entry per CDR3 protein without DNA. The sample table includes 100,000 to 150,000 distinct CDR3 sequences. From germline, CDR1 is SGDLS and CDR2 YYNGEE. The CDR3 has 15 residues. The J gene is TRBJ2-1, the V gene TRBV9; the D call of TRBD1 rests on TCRdb alone, since no DNA is present to check it. This TCR came from a human donor in good health. Some clones in this sample may be carry-over from other donors' samples. Sequenced material: naive CXCR3- CD8+ T cells from blood. Subset defined: CD45RO-CCR7+CD27+CD95- naive CD8+ T cells lacking CXCR3 (TNR3-). The chain's CDR3 is CASSVGGGLDNEQFF. Drawing the rest from reference TRBV9 and TRBJ2-1, the complete variable domain is DSGVTQTPKHLITATGQRVTLRCSPRSGDLSVYWYQQSLDQGLQFLIQYYNGEERAKGNILERFSAQQFPDLHSELNLSSLELGDSALYFCASSVGGGLDNEQFFGPGTRLTVL.